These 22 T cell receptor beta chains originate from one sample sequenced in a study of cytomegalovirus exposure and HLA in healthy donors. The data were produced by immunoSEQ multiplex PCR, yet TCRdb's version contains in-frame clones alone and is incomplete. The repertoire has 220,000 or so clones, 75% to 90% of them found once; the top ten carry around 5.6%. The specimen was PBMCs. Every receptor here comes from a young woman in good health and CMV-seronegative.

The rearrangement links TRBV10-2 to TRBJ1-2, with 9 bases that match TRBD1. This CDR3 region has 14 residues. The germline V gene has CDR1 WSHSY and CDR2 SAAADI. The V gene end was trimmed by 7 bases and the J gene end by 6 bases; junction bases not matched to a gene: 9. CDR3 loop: CASTRTGDLDGYTF. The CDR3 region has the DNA TGCGCCAGCACAAGGACAGGGGACTTGGATGGCTACACCTTC.

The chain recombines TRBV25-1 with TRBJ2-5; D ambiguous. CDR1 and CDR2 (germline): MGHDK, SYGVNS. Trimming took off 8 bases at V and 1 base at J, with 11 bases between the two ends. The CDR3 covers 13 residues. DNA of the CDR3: TGTGCCAGCCACCAGCAAACCCAAGAGACCCAGTACTTC. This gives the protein CASHQQTQETQYF.

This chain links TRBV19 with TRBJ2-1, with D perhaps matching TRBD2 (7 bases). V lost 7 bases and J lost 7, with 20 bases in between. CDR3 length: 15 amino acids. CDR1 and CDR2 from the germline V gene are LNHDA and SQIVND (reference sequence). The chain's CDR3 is CASTAGRGAQNEQFF. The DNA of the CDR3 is TGTGCCAGTACCGCCGGACGGGGGGCGCAGAATGAGCAGTTCTTC.

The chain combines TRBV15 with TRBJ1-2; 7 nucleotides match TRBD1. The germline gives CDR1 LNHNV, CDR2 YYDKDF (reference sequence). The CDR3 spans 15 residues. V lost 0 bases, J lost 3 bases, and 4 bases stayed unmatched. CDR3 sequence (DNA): TGTGCCACCAGCAGAGAGAGAACAGGGGACTATGGCTACACCTTC. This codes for CATSRERTGDYGYTF.

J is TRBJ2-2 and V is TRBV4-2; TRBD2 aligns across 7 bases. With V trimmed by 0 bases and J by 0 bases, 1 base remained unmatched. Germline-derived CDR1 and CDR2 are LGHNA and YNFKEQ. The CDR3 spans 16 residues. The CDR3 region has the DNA TGTGCCAGCAGCCAAGATGGGGGGGCGAACACCGGGGAGCTGTTTTTT. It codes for CASSQDGGANTGELFF.

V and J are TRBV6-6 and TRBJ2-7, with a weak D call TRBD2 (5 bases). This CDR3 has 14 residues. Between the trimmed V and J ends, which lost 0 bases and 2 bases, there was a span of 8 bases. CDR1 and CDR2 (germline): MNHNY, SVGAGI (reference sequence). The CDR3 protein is CASSYSDWAYEQYF. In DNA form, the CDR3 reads TGTGCCAGCAGTTACTCGGACTGGGCCTACGAGCAGTACTTC.

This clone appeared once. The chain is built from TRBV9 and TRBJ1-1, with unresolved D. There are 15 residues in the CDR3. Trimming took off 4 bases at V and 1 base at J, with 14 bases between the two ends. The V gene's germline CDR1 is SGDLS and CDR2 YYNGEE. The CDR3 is CASSPFGLWNTEAFF. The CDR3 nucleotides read TGTGCCAGCAGCCCCTTCGGGTTATGGAACACTGAAGCTTTCTTT.

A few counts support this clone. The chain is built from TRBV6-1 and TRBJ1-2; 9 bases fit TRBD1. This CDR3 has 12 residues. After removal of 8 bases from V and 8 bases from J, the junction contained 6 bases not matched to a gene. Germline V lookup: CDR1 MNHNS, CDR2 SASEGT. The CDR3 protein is CASEGQGRGYTF. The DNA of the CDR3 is TGTGCCAGCGAGGGACAGGGCCGGGGCTACACCTTC.

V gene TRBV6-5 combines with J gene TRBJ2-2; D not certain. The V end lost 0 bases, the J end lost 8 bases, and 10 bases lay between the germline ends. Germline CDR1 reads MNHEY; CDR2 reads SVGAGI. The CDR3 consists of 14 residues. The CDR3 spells CASSYSRKQGELFF. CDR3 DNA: TGTGCCAGCAGTTACTCGAGGAAACAGGGGGAGCTGTTTTTT.

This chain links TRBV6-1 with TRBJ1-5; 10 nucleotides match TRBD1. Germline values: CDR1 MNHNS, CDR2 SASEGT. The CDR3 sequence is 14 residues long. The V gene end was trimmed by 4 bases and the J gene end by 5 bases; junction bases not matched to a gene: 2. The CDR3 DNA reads TGTGCCAGCAGTGGACAGGGGGCGTATCAGCCCCAGCATTTT. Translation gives CASSGQGAYQPQHF.

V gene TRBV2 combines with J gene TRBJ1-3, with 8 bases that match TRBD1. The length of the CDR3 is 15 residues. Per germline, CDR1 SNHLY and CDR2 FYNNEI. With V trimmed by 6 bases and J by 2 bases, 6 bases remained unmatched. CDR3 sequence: CASRGDRNTGNTIYF. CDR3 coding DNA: TGTGCCAGCAGGGGGGACAGGAACACTGGAAACACCATATATTTT.

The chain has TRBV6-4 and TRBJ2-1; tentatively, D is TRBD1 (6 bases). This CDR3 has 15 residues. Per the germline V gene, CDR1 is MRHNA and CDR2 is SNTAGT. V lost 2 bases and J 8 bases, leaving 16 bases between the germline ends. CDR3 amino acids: CASSDAVEGGDEQFF. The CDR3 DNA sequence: TGTGCCAGCAGTGACGCCGTGGAAGGGGGAGATGAGCAGTTCTTC.

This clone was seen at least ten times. CDR3 nucleotide sequence: TGTGCCAGCTCCGTCGGGGTTTCGAGTTACGAGCAGTACTTC. Amino acid sequence: CASSVGVSSYEQYF. The rearrangement joins TRBV18 to TRBJ2-7; D perhaps matches TRBD2 (5 bases). Germline V gene sequence: CDR1 KGHSH, CDR2 LQKENI. The CDR3 is 14 amino acids. V lost 6 bases, J lost 4 bases, and 16 bases lay in between.

CDR3 amino acids: CASSENPGQGMLYF. CDR3 coding DNA: TGTGCCAGCAGTGAAAACCCCGGACAGGGTATGTTATACTTC. J is TRBJ2-7 and V is TRBV6-1, with TRBD1 matching 8 bases. With V trimmed by 2 bases and J by 13 bases, 13 bases remained unmatched. Germline assignment: CDR1 MNHNS and CDR2 SASEGT. This CDR3 is 14 amino acids long.

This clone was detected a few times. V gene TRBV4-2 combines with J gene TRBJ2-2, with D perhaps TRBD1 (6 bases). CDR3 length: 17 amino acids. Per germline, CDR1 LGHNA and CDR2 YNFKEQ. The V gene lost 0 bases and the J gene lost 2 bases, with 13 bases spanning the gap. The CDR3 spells CASSQEDSEFNTGELFF. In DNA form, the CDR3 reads TGTGCCAGCAGCCAAGAGGACAGCGAATTTAACACCGGGGAGCTGTTTTTT.

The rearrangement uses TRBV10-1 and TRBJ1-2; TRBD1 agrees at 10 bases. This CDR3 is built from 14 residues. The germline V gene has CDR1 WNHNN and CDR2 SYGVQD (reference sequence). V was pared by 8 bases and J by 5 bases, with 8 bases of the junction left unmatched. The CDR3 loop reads CASSPGQGLYGYTF. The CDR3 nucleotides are TGCGCCAGCTCGCCGGGACAGGGGTTATATGGCTACACCTTC.

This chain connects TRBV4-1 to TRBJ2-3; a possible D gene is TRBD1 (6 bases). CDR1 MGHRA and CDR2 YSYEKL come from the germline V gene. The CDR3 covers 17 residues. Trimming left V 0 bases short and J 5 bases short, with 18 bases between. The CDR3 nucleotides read TGCGCCAGCAGCCAAGATGTTCGGGCAGGGGCCCAAGATACGCAGTATTTT. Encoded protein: CASSQDVRAGAQDTQYF.

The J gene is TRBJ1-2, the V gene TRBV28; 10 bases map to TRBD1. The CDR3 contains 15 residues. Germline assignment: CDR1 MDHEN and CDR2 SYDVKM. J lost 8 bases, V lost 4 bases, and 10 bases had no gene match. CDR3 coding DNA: TGTGCCAGCAGTTCCTCCGGGACAGGGGTAAGAGGCTACACCTTC. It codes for CASSSSGTGVRGYTF.

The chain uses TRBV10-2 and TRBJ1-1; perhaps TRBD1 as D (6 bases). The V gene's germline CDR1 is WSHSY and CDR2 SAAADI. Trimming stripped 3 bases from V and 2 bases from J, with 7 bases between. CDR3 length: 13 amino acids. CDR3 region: CASSDGGNTEAFF. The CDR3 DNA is TGCGCCAGCAGTGACGGGGGCAACACTGAAGCTTTCTTT.

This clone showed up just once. The DNA for the CDR3 is TGTGCCAGTAGCCGGAGCGGGGGAAATACTGAAGCTTTCTTT. Amino acid sequence: CASSRSGGNTEAFF. This sequence joins TRBV13 and TRBJ1-1; D is possibly TRBD1 (5 bases). V lost 9 bases and J lost 5, with 19 bases in between. This CDR3 is 14 amino acids long. Germline V gene sequence: CDR1 PRHDT, CDR2 FYEKMQ (reference sequence).

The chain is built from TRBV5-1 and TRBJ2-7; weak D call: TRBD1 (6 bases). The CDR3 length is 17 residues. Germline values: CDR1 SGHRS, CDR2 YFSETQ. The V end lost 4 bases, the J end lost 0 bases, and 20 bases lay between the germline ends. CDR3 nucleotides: TGCGCCAGCAGCCCCACCCCACAGGGCGCCAGCTCCTACGAGCAGTACTTC. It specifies CASSPTPQGASSYEQYF.

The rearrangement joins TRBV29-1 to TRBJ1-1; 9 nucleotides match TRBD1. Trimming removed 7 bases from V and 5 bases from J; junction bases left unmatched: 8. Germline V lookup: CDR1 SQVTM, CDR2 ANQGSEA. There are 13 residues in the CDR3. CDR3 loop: CSGWGQGETEAFF. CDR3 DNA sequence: TGCAGCGGCTGGGGACAGGGAGAGACTGAAGCTTTCTTT.